This TCR beta chain was captured by sequencing in a study of cytomegalovirus exposure and HLA in healthy donors (dated 2017 in TCRdb). Regarding the complete study: An earlier analysis of roughly 630 of the donors reported 250 to 300 Gb of sequence data and 117 million unique TCR beta sequences from about 200 million T cells. Genome-wide SNP genotypes for about 65% of the 666 donors were used in a later genetic analysis, which treated that subset as a discovery cohort. HLA typing included class I and class II loci at four-digit resolution. Besides the first cohort of hundreds of subjects, a separate validation cohort made up of 120 different subjects was used. Among the approximately 400 genotyped donors, approximately 81% belonged to the genetic ancestry cluster associated with self-reported Caucasian donors. Typing coverage varied by locus: roughly 629-630 donors for A, B, C, DRB1 and DQB1; about 520 for DQA1; about 570 for DPA1; approximately 470 for DPB1. The study was designed to test whether signatures of past pathogen exposure could be identified by cataloging public T cell receptors. To decide whether each TCR beta V gene segment behaved as functional or pseudogenic, an earlier analysis of some 600 of the donors relied on high-throughput TCR beta sequencing. Because of strong linkage in the cohort, a handful of DR-DQ haplotypes were treated as single units for association and clustering. Rather than using new phenotypic data, the later analysis identified candidate immune exposures from TCR beta sequences and from how often those sequences occurred across donors. In a later analysis, previously published TCR beta repertoires from some 640 donors were re-analyzed and high-resolution HLA genotyping was added so that TCR occurrence patterns could be studied. Across under 500 genotyped donors of the cohort, an average of roughly 250,000 unique TCR beta nucleotide sequences per donor were sequenced, and around 19% of those sequences were non-productive. Approximately 310 gigabases of sequencing data and 78 million or so unique TCR sequences were included in an early release covering about 700 HLA-typed donors. The study used immunosequencing to profile the T cell repertoires of approximately 690 subjects and linked those repertoires to cytomegalovirus serostatus. High-throughput TCR immunosequencing, statistical association of individual TCRs with disease status, and machine learning were combined to predict cytomegalovirus infection status. Every repertoire in the discovery cohort had been generated on one and the same sequencing platform. Donor age, sex, ethnicity and CMV serostatus were compiled alongside the repertoire data. Findings and caveats that apply to the study as a whole: In the study, approximately 160 TCR beta chains were listed as associated with cytomegalovirus. In a later genetic analysis, a missense DCLRE1C variant was associated with V-gene and J-gene trimming of TCR beta chains, and the association was replicated in an independent cohort. Cytomegalovirus status was reported to be diagnosed by the classifier with high specificity and sensitivity in both the original and validation cohorts. When HLA alleles, especially DR and DQ, strongly co-occurred, attributing TCR associations to individual alleles was difficult. A further reported finding was that TCR beta sequences accurately predicted the HLA-A and HLA-B alleles for most subjects in the first cohort. In vitro tests confirmed that a few of the cytomegalovirus-associated TCR beta chains recognize cytomegalovirus antigens. Because counts were too low, roughly 16 rarely observed V segments, including chromosome 9 orphons, were left out of the earlier analysis of over 550 of the donors. In a later analysis, HLA-associated TCR beta chains were found to be more clonally expanded and to have lower generation probabilities than equally common non-associated chains. HLA typing was unavailable for some donors at each locus, so association tests used only the typed subset. According to a later analysis, most CMV-associated TCR beta chains appeared to be HLA-restricted, and the HLA associations seemed to be driven largely by CMV exposure. In a later analysis, some 18,000 TCR beta sequences were associated with specific HLA alleles at a false discovery rate of 0.05. According to a later genetic analysis, donors in an Asian-associated ancestry cluster had fewer N-insertions in productive TCRs than the approximately 700-donor mean. A later analysis found that TCR association rates varied across HLA loci, with DRB1 alleles showing the most associated TCRs and HLA-C alleles the fewest. While some public TCRs were present in many individuals, most TCR sequences turned up only very rarely across donors. A group of highly shared sequence variants was considered likely to be a technical artifact of the sequencing pipeline. Correlated functional status among segregating V segments might be attributable to linkage disequilibrium, but an unknown experimental factor could not be ruled out. Immune exposure information for the cohort was limited to CMV serostatus. Broadly in line with IMGT annotations, most TCR beta V segments showed up in productive rearrangements about 87% or about 30% of the time in an earlier analysis of several hundred of the donors. This cohort had only TCR beta chains sequenced, and the lack of alpha or paired-chain data limited which features could be detected. According to a later analysis, parvovirus B19, influenza, CMV and Epstein-Barr virus appeared linked to several top co-occurrence clusters. Presence/absence analyses assumed roughly uniform sequencing depth across donors, an assumption that may not hold. According to the authors, the approach could potentially be generalized to other disease states and immunological phenotypes.

Receptor amplification or capture employed the immunoSEQ multiplex PCR assay. For the multiplex PCR, a mixture combining 60 forward primers for TCR Vbeta segments and 13 reverse primers for TCR Jbeta segments was used. Amplification of the CDR3 region of rearranged TCR beta genes was performed with a multiplex PCR assay on genomic DNA. The Illumina HiSeq System was used to sequence the amplified TCR beta libraries as 87-base-pair reads. The authors' analysis ran thus. In a later analysis, 70 million to 95 million unique TCR beta chains were counted across the roughly 670 repertoires, and around 10 million of these chains were shared by at least two donors. Raw reads were error-corrected and collapsed into unique sequences with a nearest-neighbor algorithm that merged closely related sequences to remove PCR and sequencing errors. CDR3 sequences were aligned to IMGT reference sequences to assign V, D and J gene segments. For a sequence to be retained, a match of at least six nucleotides to both a V gene segment and a J gene segment was required. Rearrangements were classified as productive when the CDR3 lacked stop codons and remained in frame with V and J, and all other rearrangements were classified as non-productive. Following IMGT convention, CDR3 was defined as the stretch from the second conserved V-encoded cysteine to the conserved J-encoded phenylalanine. The earlier analysis of about 610 of the donors excluded sequences that lacked an unambiguous match to a single V gene segment. An earlier analysis of 550 to 650 of the donors classified V segments as functional when productive rearrangements were above 56.7% and as segregating when the standard deviation between donors was above 5%. A statistical classification framework was built to diagnose cytomegalovirus status from the catalog of TCR beta chain sequences. In a later analysis, TCR nucleotide sequences were compared against IMGT/GENE-DB human TR gene sequences so that V and J genes could be assigned. Using the TCRdist pipeline, a later analysis assigned CDR3 sequences along with most-parsimonious VDJ recombination scenarios. A later analysis defined each TCR beta chain by its CDR3 amino acid sequence plus V-gene family, and excluded reads lacking a unique V-gene family. In a later analysis, approximately 590 highly shared, low-generation-probability nucleotide sequences were removed to address suspected cross-contamination and a sequencing artifact. For each public chain, a later analysis derived a clonal expansion index from normalized ranks of inferred template counts within each repertoire. Generation probabilities in a later analysis came from a VDJ recombination model fitted to out-of-frame rearrangements, and those results were checked against IGoR. In a later analysis, hypergeometric tests were used to score TCR-TCR, TCR-HLA and TCR-CMV co-occurrence, with a repertoire-size bias correction applied to TCR pairs. False discovery rates were estimated in a later analysis by permuting HLA or CMV assignments 20 times. In a later analysis, co-occurring TCRs were grouped using DBSCAN, and TCRdist sequence similarity was added for clustering within HLA-allele-positive subsets. Repertoires with fewer than 30,000 or more than 120,000 public chains, plus five repertoires with anomalous nucleotide sharing, were excluded from co-occurrence clustering. Drawn from immuneACCESS, this table holds only the in-frame rearrangements with V and J called that TCRdb kept. Clones are partly lost; checked studies trace under half to an unresolved V gene and leave the rest unexplained. The D gene and trimming were derived from the DNA, and the V and J assignments and clone size from that table. Recorded for this sample are around 280,000 clones; about 90% of them occurred a single time. In total, the top ten clones hold about 2% of the sample.

Points on this clone: The antigen it binds to is not known. Within one base of it there is no much larger clone, and no base qualities were kept.

In total, fewer than 750 healthy bone marrow donors made up the cohort. At the time of sampling, every cohort member was nominally healthy, though immune exposures that went unrecorded were likely present. The donor tested CMV seronegative, placing the donor among the roughly 340 seronegative members of the cohort. Every donor gave a peripheral blood sample, and the peripheral blood mononuclear cells from that sample were used for TCR beta sequencing. Genomic DNA was extracted from the blood cell samples with the Qiagen DNeasy Blood Extraction Kit. This TCR was recovered from a woman aged 18-29 years in good health and CMV-seronegative. Sequencing was performed on PBMCs.

DNA sequence: TGTGCCAGCAGAACCGGCGGGACAGGCATGACTGAAGCTTTCTTT. The resulting protein is CASRTGGTGMTEAFF. Here the chain combines TRBV2 and TRBJ1-1; TRBD1 fits 8 bases in the junction. Reading from cysteine to phenylalanine, the CDR3 counts 15 amino acids. Kept here is only the CDR3 DNA, which spans 45 bases and is read in frame from base 1. After removal of 6 bases from V and 5 bases from J, the junction retains 11 bases not matched to a gene. The germline V gene provides CDR1 SNHLY and CDR2 FYNNEI.